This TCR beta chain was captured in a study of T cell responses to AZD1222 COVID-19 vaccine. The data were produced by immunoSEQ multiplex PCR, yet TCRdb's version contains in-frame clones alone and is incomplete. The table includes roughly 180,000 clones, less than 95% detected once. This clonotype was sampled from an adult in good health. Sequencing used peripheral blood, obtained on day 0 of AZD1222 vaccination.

The CDR3 reads CASSQRIKRTTGELFF. CDR3 DNA sequence: TGTGCCAGCAGTCAACGAATAAAAAGGACCACCGGGGAGCTGTTTTTT. V is TRBV27 and J is TRBJ2-2; D is unclear. The V end was cut by 5 bases, the J end by 4 bases, with 17 bases between. From germline, CDR1 is MNHEY and CDR2 SMNVEV (reference sequence). The CDR3 contains 16 residues.